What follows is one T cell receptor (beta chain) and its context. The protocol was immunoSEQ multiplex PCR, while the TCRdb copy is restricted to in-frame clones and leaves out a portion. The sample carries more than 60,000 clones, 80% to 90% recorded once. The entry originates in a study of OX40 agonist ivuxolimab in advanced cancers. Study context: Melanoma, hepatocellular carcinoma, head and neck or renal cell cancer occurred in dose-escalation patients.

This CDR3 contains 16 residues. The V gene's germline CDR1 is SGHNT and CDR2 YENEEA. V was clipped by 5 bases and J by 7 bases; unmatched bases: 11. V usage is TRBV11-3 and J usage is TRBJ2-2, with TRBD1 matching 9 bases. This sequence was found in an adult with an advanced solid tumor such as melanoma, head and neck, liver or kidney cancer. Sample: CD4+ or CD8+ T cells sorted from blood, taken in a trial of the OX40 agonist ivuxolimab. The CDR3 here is CASSPGDRGRDGELFF. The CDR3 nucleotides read TGTGCCAGCAGCCCCGGCGACAGGGGGAGGGACGGGGAGCTGTTTTTT.